A selection of T cell receptor beta chains follows, all from one sample in a study of T cell responses to AZD1222 COVID-19 vaccine. TCRdb keeps only in-frame clones here, not all; method: immunoSEQ multiplex PCR. The table has approximately 89,000 clones, over 75% seen once; the top ten hold 13%. Sequencing was performed on peripheral blood, taken on day 0 of AZD1222 vaccination. These receptors originate from an adult in good health. Both conserved end residues are part of each CDR3. D genes are given only for firm matches. Some rows have no size entry. The others give once, few or many, or a class for an expanded clone.

>.|TRBJ2-3|.|TRBV5-1|13
CASSLGGAPSQYF
TGCGCCAGCAGCTTGGGGGGAGCCCCCAGTCAGTATTTT
>.|TRBJ2-3|TRBD2|TRBV9|16
CASSVAQRGVTDTQYF
TGTGCCAGCAGCGTAGCTCAGCGGGGAGTCACAGATACGCAGTATTTT
>.|TRBJ1-2|TRBD1|TRBV24-1|15
CATSDPRQGNYGYTF
TGTGCCACCAGTGACCCCAGACAGGGGAACTATGGCTACACCTTC
>.|TRBJ1-5|TRBD1|TRBV30|18
CAWSRRDRGFQSGQPQHF
TGTGCCTGGAGTCGCCGGGACAGGGGGTTTCAGTCAGGTCAGCCCCAGCATTTT
>.|TRBJ1-2|TRBD1|TRBV29-1|14
CSAAGQGATYGYTF
TGCAGCGCCGCCGGACAGGGGGCTACTTATGGCTACACCTTC
>.|TRBJ2-3|TRBD1|TRBV12-3/TRBV12-4|13
CASSPLDRGTQYF
TGTGCCAGCAGTCCTCTGGACAGGGGAACGCAGTATTTT
>.|TRBJ1-5|.|TRBV5-4|13
CASSLGGSQPQHF
TGTGCCAGCAGCTTGGGGGGGAGTCAGCCCCAGCATTTT
>.|TRBJ2-1|.|TRBV11-3|16
CASSSRRGLVGNEQFF
TGTGCCAGCAGCTCTCGTCGGGGCCTTGTGGGGAATGAGCAGTTCTTC
>.|TRBJ2-2|TRBD1|TRBV3-1/TRBV3-2|16
CASSQSTGVGTGELFF
TGTGCCAGCAGCCAATCCACAGGGGTAGGCACCGGGGAGCTGTTTTTT
>.|TRBJ1-1|.|TRBV7-3|14
CASSLLGGNTEAFF
TGTGCCAGCAGCTTACTTGGAGGGAACACTGAAGCTTTCTTT
>.|TRBJ2-7|TRBD1|TRBV11-3|15
CASSTGQGGINEQYF
TGTGCCAGCAGCACCGGACAGGGGGGGATCAACGAGCAGTACTTC
>.|TRBJ1-2|TRBD1|TRBV12-3/TRBV12-4|11
CASSPLTGHTF
TGTGCCAGCAGCCCTTTGACAGGGCACACCTTC
>.|TRBJ2-2|.|TRBV19|18
CASSDPFRGGANTGELFF
TGTGCCAGTAGTGACCCCTTTAGGGGGGGAGCGAACACCGGGGAGCTGTTTTTT
>.|TRBJ1-2|.|TRBV24-1|12
CATSDPGGGYTF
TGTGCCACCAGTGATCCGGGGGGCGGCTACACCTTC
>.|TRBJ1-6|TRBD1|TRBV19|14
CASSGTGGASPLHF
TGTGCCAGTAGTGGGACAGGGGGCGCCTCACCCCTCCACTTT
>.|TRBJ1-4|.|TRBV7-3|13
CASSPGYNEKLFF
TGTGCCAGCAGCCCGGGGTATAATGAAAAACTGTTTTTT
>.|TRBJ2-7|.|TRBV5-4|14
CASSQKTGSYEQYF
TGTGCCAGCAGCCAAAAGACAGGATCCTACGAGCAGTACTTC
>.|TRBJ1-2|.|TRBV15|14
CATSRGFGGSGYTF
TGTGCCACCAGCAGGGGTTTTGGGGGCTCTGGCTACACCTTC
>.|TRBJ2-2|.|TRBV4-1|17
CASSQNPLVTNTGELFF
TGCGCCAGCAGCCAAAATCCTCTAGTGACGAACACCGGGGAGCTGTTTTTT
>.|TRBJ2-5|.|TRBV6-6|13
CASSSVAQETQYF
TGTGCCAGCAGTTCCGTGGCCCAAGAGACCCAGTACTTC
>.|TRBJ2-2|.|TRBV7-2|15
CASSLNGPNTGELFF
TGTGCCAGCAGCTTAAACGGACCTAACACCGGGGAGCTGTTTTTT
>.|TRBJ1-2|.|TRBV28|15
CASSSAKGDMGGYTF
TGTGCCAGCAGTTCCGCTAAAGGGGATATGGGTGGCTACACCTTC
>.|TRBJ2-7|TRBD1|TRBV25-1|16
CASSDTRTGSSYEQYF
TGTGCCAGCAGTGACACCAGGACAGGGAGCTCCTACGAGCAGTACTTC
>.|TRBJ2-7|TRBD1|TRBV19|11
CATQGAQQQYF
TGTGCCACCCAGGGGGCGCAGCAGCAGTACTTC
>.|TRBJ2-7|.|TRBV7-2|13
CASSLGGGKEQYF
TGTGCCAGCAGCTTAGGAGGGGGGAAGGAGCAGTACTTC
>few|TRBJ1-5|.|TRBV12-3/TRBV12-4|13
CASSRQRPFPQHF
TGTGCCAGCAGTAGACAGCGTCCTTTCCCCCAGCATTTT
>.|TRBJ1-1|TRBD1|TRBV6-5|14
CATRQGDMDTEAFF
TGTGCCACCAGACAGGGGGATATGGACACTGAAGCTTTCTTT
>once|TRBJ2-1|.|TRBV18|14
CASSRLGHDNEQFF
TGTGCCAGCTCACGGTTAGGGCATGACAATGAGCAGTTCTTC
>.|TRBJ2-5|.|TRBV5-1|15
CASRNRGQREETQYF
TGCGCCAGCCGCAACAGGGGACAGCGGGAGGAGACCCAGTACTTC
>.|TRBJ1-2|.|TRBV3-1/TRBV3-2|15
CASSQDLSGNYGYTF
TGTGCCAGCAGCCAAGATCTATCGGGGAACTATGGCTACACCTTC
>.|TRBJ2-1|TRBD2|TRBV7-2|15
CASSLVGTSGGEQFF
TGTGCCAGCAGCTTAGTCGGCACTAGCGGGGGGGAGCAGTTCTTC
>.|TRBJ2-5|.|TRBV7-2|14
CASSLFSSVETQYF
TGTGCCAGCAGCTTATTTAGCTCCGTCGAGACCCAGTACTTC
>.|TRBJ2-7|.|TRBV9|15
CASSVEAGYSYEQYF
TGTGCCAGCAGCGTAGAGGCAGGATACTCCTACGAGCAGTACTTC
>once|TRBJ1-2|.|TRBV4-3|15
CASSQDLSTNYGYTF
TGCGCCAGCAGCCAAGATCTTTCCACTAACTATGGCTACACCTTC
>.|TRBJ2-4|.|TRBV6-5|16
CASSYDLLVAKNIQYF
TGTGCCAGCAGTTACGACCTTTTGGTAGCCAAAAACATTCAGTACTTC
>.|TRBJ2-7|.|TRBV4-1|15
CASSHRDTAPYEQYF
TGCGCCAGCAGCCACCGGGACACGGCCCCCTACGAGCAGTACTTC
>few|TRBJ1-3|TRBD1|TRBV3-1/TRBV3-2|14
CASSQGTDGNTIYF
TGTGCCAGCAGCCAGGGGACAGATGGAAACACCATATATTTT
>once|TRBJ1-1|.|TRBV6-1|14
CASSEVRTDTEAFF
TGTGCCAGCAGTGAAGTTAGGACTGACACTGAAGCTTTCTTT
>.|TRBJ2-1|TRBD2|TRBV9|17
CASSSTSGPPIYNEQFF
TGTGCCAGCAGCTCGACTAGCGGGCCTCCGATCTACAATGAGCAGTTCTTC
>.|TRBJ2-2|.|TRBV19|16
CASTRNVGTNTGELFF
TGTGCCAGTACCAGAAATGTCGGGACTAACACCGGGGAGCTGTTTTTT
>.|TRBJ1-5|TRBD1|TRBV28|15
CAIRDRGNSNQPQHF
TGTGCCATTAGGGACAGGGGAAATAGCAATCAGCCCCAGCATTTT
>.|TRBJ1-2|.|TRBV5-1|13
CASSLVQEDGYTF
TGCGCCAGCAGCTTGGTTCAGGAGGATGGCTACACCTTC
>.|TRBJ1-4|.|TRBV19|12
CASSFRGEKLFF
TGTGCCAGTAGTTTTCGGGGTGAAAAACTGTTTTTT
>.|TRBJ1-2|.|TRBV5-1|14
CASSLETHGYGYTF
TGCGCCAGCAGCTTGGAAACCCACGGCTATGGCTACACCTTC
>.|TRBJ2-7|TRBD1|TRBV3-1/TRBV3-2|15
CASSQGLTGGYEQYF
TGTGCCAGCAGCCAAGGACTAACAGGGGGCTACGAGCAGTACTTC
>.|TRBJ1-1|.|TRBV7-2|11
CASSFDTEAFF
TGTGCCAGCAGCTTCGACACTGAAGCTTTCTTT
>.|TRBJ2-5|TRBD2|TRBV6-2/TRBV6-3|16
CASSSTSAGGLETQYF
TGTGCCAGCAGTTCAACCTCAGCGGGGGGTTTGGAGACCCAGTACTTC
>.|TRBJ1-5|TRBD1|TRBV19|16
CASSAGTGRSNQPQHF
TGTGCCAGTAGTGCGGGGACAGGGCGTAGCAATCAGCCCCAGCATTTT
>.|TRBJ2-7|.|TRBV5-1|14
CASSLAIDGYEQYF
TGCGCCAGCAGCTTGGCCATAGATGGGTACGAGCAGTACTTC
>.|TRBJ1-2|.|TRBV5-1|15
CASSLPGTYLDGYTF
TGCGCCAGCAGCTTGCCCGGGACATACTTAGATGGCTACACCTTC
>.|TRBJ2-3|.|TRBV5-4|14
CASSVEGGADTQYF
TGTGCCAGCAGCGTGGAGGGGGGGGCAGATACGCAGTATTTT
>.|TRBJ2-3|TRBD2|TRBV5-1|14
CASSPAGGPDTQYF
TGCGCCAGCAGCCCTGCGGGGGGGCCAGATACGCAGTATTTT
>.|TRBJ1-1|TRBD1|TRBV18|13
CASSPKQGTEAFF
TGTGCCAGCTCACCAAAACAGGGGACTGAAGCTTTCTTT
>.|TRBJ2-7|.|TRBV7-9|14
CASSLTPSSYEQYF
TGTGCCAGCAGCTTAACACCGAGCTCCTACGAGCAGTACTTC
>once|TRBJ1-2|.|TRBV2|13
CASSAEVNYGYTF
TGTGCCAGCAGTGCTGAGGTGAACTATGGCTACACCTTC
>.|TRBJ1-2|TRBD1|TRBV19|16
CASSTAFRGREYGYTF
TGTGCCAGTAGTACAGCGTTCAGGGGGCGAGAATATGGCTACACCTTC
>once|TRBJ1-2|.|TRBV5-6|13
CASSLRDGRDYTF
TGTGCCAGCAGCCTGAGGGACGGGCGCGACTACACCTTC
>.|TRBJ1-1|.|TRBV5-8|14
CASSLILGNTEAFF
TGTGCCAGCAGCTTGATCCTGGGGAACACTGAAGCTTTCTTT
>.|TRBJ2-3|TRBD2|TRBV29-1|11
CGSGGGDTQYF
TGCGGCAGCGGGGGAGGGGATACGCAGTATTTT